This TCR beta chain was found in a study of control samples from healthy donors and cancer patients. The CDR3 is 13 residues long. V shed 5 bases and J shed 1 base, with 11 bases lying between them. Germline lookup yields CDR1 GTSNPN and CDR2 SVGIG (reference sequence). Sequencing was performed with immunoSEQ multiplex PCR; in TCRdb, only in-frame clones are kept and a portion is missing. The profile covers 35,000 to 50,000 clones, with roughly 94% appearing a single time and more than 20% taken by the ten largest. The specimen sequenced was blood. The origin of this receptor is a man aged 55 to 70 in good health. The gene calls are TRBV30 and TRBJ1-1; D unresolved. The CDR3 reads CAWDHGRNTEAFF. CDR3 nucleotide sequence: TGTGCCTGGGACCACGGACGGAACACTGAAGCTTTCTTT.